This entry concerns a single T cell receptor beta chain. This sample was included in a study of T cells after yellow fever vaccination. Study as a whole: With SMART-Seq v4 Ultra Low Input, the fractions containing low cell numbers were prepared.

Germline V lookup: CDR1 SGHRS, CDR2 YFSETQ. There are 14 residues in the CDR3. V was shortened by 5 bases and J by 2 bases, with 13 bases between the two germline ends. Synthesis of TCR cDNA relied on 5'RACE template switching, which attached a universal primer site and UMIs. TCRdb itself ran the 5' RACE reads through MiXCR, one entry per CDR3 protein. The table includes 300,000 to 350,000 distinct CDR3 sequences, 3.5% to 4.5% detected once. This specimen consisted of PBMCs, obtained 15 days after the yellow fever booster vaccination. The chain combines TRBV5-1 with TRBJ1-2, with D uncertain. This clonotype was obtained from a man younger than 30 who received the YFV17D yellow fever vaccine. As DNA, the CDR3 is TGCGCCAGCAGTGTTTCGACAACAAACTATGGCTACACCTTC. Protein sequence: CASSVSTTNYGYTF. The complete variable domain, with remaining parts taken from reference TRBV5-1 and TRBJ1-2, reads KAGVTQTPRYLIKTRGQQVTLSCSPISGHRSVSWYQQTPGQGLQFLFEYFSETQRNKGNFPGRFSGRQFSNSRSEMNVSTLELGDSALYLCASSVSTTNYGYTFGSGTRLTVV.